The 14 T cell receptor beta chains listed next were all sequenced from one sample in a study of CD8+ T cells in alopecia areata. As to treatment: oral pan-JAK inhibitor, 5-10 mg twice daily. Sequencing used cDNA as its template, made by extracting RNA and reverse transcribing it. TCRdb's table, derived via immunoSEQ multiplex PCR, lists solely in-frame clones and lacks some. The table records 150,000 to 200,000 clones, just under 65% of them present only once. This specimen was CD4+ T cells sorted from blood, taken around week 50, from a patient treated with tofacitinib. Every receptor here comes from a human donor with alopecia areata.

The chain couples TRBV2 to TRBJ2-3; TRBD2 agrees at 9 bases. CDR1 and CDR2 (germline): SNHLY, FYNNEI. The V and J ends lost 4 bases and 8 bases, in that order; junction bases with no gene match: 13. CDR3 length: 16 residues. CDR3 loop: CASSGVERGARRTQYF. DNA for the CDR3: TGTGCCAGCAGTGGGGTAGAGCGGGGGGCCCGGCGTACGCAGTATTTT.

This clone was recorded a few times. The chain combines TRBV23-1 with TRBJ2-2, with D perhaps TRBD2 (6 bases). TRBV23-1 is known as an ORF, though its function is uncertain. Trimming stripped 4 bases from V and 1 base from J, with 19 bases between. The CDR3 length is 18 residues. CDR3 DNA: TGCGCCAGCAGTCCCCCCTCGAGGCCCGGGGGGAACACCGGGGAGCTGTTTTTT. Protein sequence: CASSPPSRPGGNTGELFF.

This chain links TRBV30 with TRBJ1-6; 7 positions agree with TRBD1. Germline V lookup: CDR1 GTSNPN, CDR2 SVGIG (reference sequence). The CDR3 consists of 15 residues. Germline trimming cut 2 bases from V and 4 bases from J; bases unmatched to any gene: 5. The CDR3 loop is CAWSTTGRYNSPLHF. CDR3 in DNA: TGTGCCTGGAGTACGACAGGGAGATATAATTCACCCCTCCACTTT.

This clone was found a few times. V usage is TRBV27 and J usage is TRBJ1-5, with 11 bases aligning to TRBD1. V lost 3 bases to trimming and J lost 7 bases; unmatched junction nucleotides: 2. CDR1 MNHEY and CDR2 SMNVEV come from the germline V gene (reference sequence). The CDR3 length is 14 residues. DNA of the CDR3: TGTGCCAGCAGTTTTGGGACAGGGGGACAGCCCCAGCATTTT. Translated, it gives CASSFGTGGQPQHF.

The sample holds a few counts of this clone. The chain links TRBV29-1 to TRBJ2-3, with 11 bases identical to TRBD2. The V gene end was trimmed by 1 base and the J gene end by 0 bases; junction bases not matched to a gene: 0. The CDR3 is 15 amino acids. Germline loops: CDR1 SQVTM, CDR2 ANQGSEA. In nucleotides, the CDR3 is TGCAGCGTTGAAGGGACTAGCGGGAGCACAGATACGCAGTATTTT. This sequence encodes CSVEGTSGSTDTQYF.

In its sample, this clone was seen a few times. The chain is built from TRBV10-3 and TRBJ1-1; TRBD1 aligns across 9 bases. The CDR3 covers 14 residues. Germline-derived CDR1 and CDR2 are ENHRY and SYGVKD. V lost 4 bases, J lost 6 bases, and 6 bases stayed unmatched. The CDR3 spells CAISGGQGRAEAFF. DNA of the CDR3: TGTGCCATCAGTGGGGGACAGGGACGGGCTGAAGCTTTCTTT.

This clone was detected a few times. The chain uses TRBV28 and TRBJ1-6; 7 nucleotides match TRBD1. Losses at the gene ends were 6 bases for V and 10 bases for J; bases not matched to a gene: 12. CDR1 and CDR2 (germline): MDHEN, SYDVKM. The CDR3 runs 15 residues. CDR3 amino acids: CASSSGRQGNSPLHF. The DNA of the CDR3 is TGTGCCAGCAGCTCGGGAAGACAGGGCAACTCACCCCTCCACTTT.

Note on this clone: Other DNA sequences in this specimen translate into the identical CDR3. The gene calls are TRBV30 and TRBJ1-1; TRBD1 might be the D (5 bases). With 1 base removed from V and 8 bases from J, the gap between germline ends came to 8 bases. Per the germline V gene, CDR1 is GTSNPN and CDR2 is SVGIG (reference sequence). CDR3 length: 11 amino acids. The CDR3 bases are TGTGCCTGGAGTGCTTCAGGGGAAGCTTTCTTT. Translating it yields CAWSASGEAFF.

V usage is TRBV6-6 and J usage is TRBJ2-5, with D possibly TRBD2 on 5 matching bases. The V gene's germline CDR1 is MNHNY and CDR2 SVGAGI (reference sequence). This CDR3 is 15 amino acids long. Trimming took 6 bases from V and 7 from J, leaving 21 bases between them. This CDR3 reads CASSTTGSAEATQYF. CDR3 bases: TGTGCCAGCAGCACCACTGGGAGTGCGGAGGCGACCCAGTACTTC.

This chain uses TRBV5-6 with TRBJ1-2; TRBD1 agrees at 7 bases. CDR3 size: 13 residues. The germline V gene encodes CDR1 SGHDT and CDR2 YYEEEE. V lost 3 bases, J lost 10 bases, and 9 bases stayed unmatched. The CDR3 sequence: CASSYRRQGVYTF. The CDR3 DNA follows: TGTGCCAGCAGCTACCGAAGACAGGGAGTCTACACCTTC.

The rearrangement links TRBV4-1 to TRBJ2-5; TRBD2 matches 7 bases. The J segment lost 13 bases and the V segment lost 3 bases, leaving 8 bases of the junction unmatched. The CDR3 is 12 residues long. CDR1 is MGHRA and CDR2 is YSYEKL in the germline V gene. The CDR3 loop reads CASSHSAGSPYF. The CDR3 DNA follows: TGCGCCAGCAGCCATTCAGCGGGGTCCCCGTACTTC.

This clone has only a few counts. This chain links TRBV5-1 with TRBJ2-6; the match to TRBD2 covers 11 bases. After removal of 3 bases from V and 2 bases from J, the junction contained 13 bases not matched to a gene. CDR3 length: 20 amino acids. From germline, CDR1 is SGHRS and CDR2 YFSETQ. CDR3 region: CASSSPRIGSGGAGANVLTF. As DNA, the CDR3 is TGCGCCAGCAGCTCCCCAAGGATTGGTAGCGGGGGGGCTGGGGCCAACGTCCTGACTTTC.

This clone was seen a single time. The chain couples TRBV30 to TRBJ2-5; TRBD1 is a possible D gene (6 bases). The DNA end lines up better with TRBJ2-7; the J call may be wrong. The length of the CDR3 is 12 residues. The V gene's germline CDR1 is GTSNPN and CDR2 SVGIG (reference sequence). CDR3 region: CAWNRDTYEQYF. In DNA, the CDR3 is TGTGCCTGGAACAGGGATACCTACGAGCAGTACTTC.

The chain couples TRBV29-1 to TRBJ1-1, with unresolved D. Germline V CDR1 and CDR2: SQVTM, ANQGSEA. The CDR3 totals 11 residues. The V gene lost 7 bases and the J gene lost 0 bases, with 6 bases spanning the gap. CDR3 coding DNA: TGCAGCGCCCTGGTGAACACTGAAGCTTTCTTT. Protein sequence: CSALVNTEAFF.